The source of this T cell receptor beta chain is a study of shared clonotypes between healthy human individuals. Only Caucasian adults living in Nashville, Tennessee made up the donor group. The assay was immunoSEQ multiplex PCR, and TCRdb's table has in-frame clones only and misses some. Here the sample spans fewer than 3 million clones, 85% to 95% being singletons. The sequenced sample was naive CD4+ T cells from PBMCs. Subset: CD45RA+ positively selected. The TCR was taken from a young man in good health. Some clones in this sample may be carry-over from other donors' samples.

This CDR3 reads CASSLGTSGRKRYEQYF. Here the CDR3 DNA reads TGTGCCAGCAGTCTGGGGACTAGCGGGAGAAAGAGGTACGAGCAGTACTTC. This chain links TRBV28 with TRBJ2-7; 14 nucleotides align to TRBD2. With 5 bases clipped from V and 4 bases from J, the junction kept 10 bases outside the gene matches. The CDR3 consists of 17 residues. CDR1 and CDR2 (germline): MDHEN, SYDVKM.